This TCR beta chain was profiled in a study of cytomegalovirus exposure and HLA in healthy donors. Using immunoSEQ multiplex PCR, the repertoire was profiled, and TCRdb retains in-frame clones only, with some absent. The data show around 150,000 clones, approximately 80% seen once. Germline V gene lookup returns CDR1 SGHTS and CDR2 YDEGEE. Trimming shortened V by 2 bases and J by 8 bases, and 19 bases separated the two germline ends. This CDR3 comprises 15 residues. This TCR was recovered from a man younger than 40 in good health and CMV-seropositive. Sequencing was performed on PBMCs. This chain connects TRBV5-8 to TRBJ1-2; maybe TRBD1 (5 bases). The DNA for the CDR3 is TGTGCCAGCAGCTTTCGGCTCGGGGGTCGGCGCGGCTACACCTTC. It encodes CASSFRLGGRRGYTF. The variable domain in full, completed from reference TRBV5-8 and TRBJ1-2, reads EAGVTQSPTHLIKTRGQQATLRCSPISGHTSVYWYQQALGLGLQFLLWYDEGEERNRGNFPPRFSGRQFPNYSSELNVNALELEDSALYLCASSFRLGGRRGYTFGSGTRLTVV.